One sample yielded the 6 T cell receptor beta chains listed below, sequenced in a study of T cells expressing NK-cell markers. Each CDR3 protein gets one entry in TCRdb, which reprocessed the 5' RACE reads and gives no DNA. The sample data list around 260,000 distinct CDR3 sequences. Sequencing used blood T cells: a sorted CD56 or NKG2C T cell subset, CD4+ or CD8+ T cells, or bulk PBMC T cells (not recorded which). The receptor set was obtained from a woman aged 18 to 69 in good health.

The rearrangement links TRBV7-2 to TRBJ2-7; TCRdb's D gene call, TRBD2, goes unchecked for lack of DNA. The CDR3 has 15 residues. Germline V gene sequence: CDR1 SGHTA, CDR2 FQGNSA. The CDR3 sequence: CASSHGLADSYEQYF.

The chain employs TRBV5-5 and TRBJ1-5; TCRdb designates TRBD1, a call that cannot be tested without DNA. CDR1 and CDR2 (germline): SGHKS, YYEKEE (reference sequence). This CDR3 contains 15 residues. This chain's CDR3 is CASSLFPGVHQPQHF. Together with reference TRBV5-5 and TRBJ1-5, the CDR3 gives the full variable domain: DAGVTQSPTHLIKTRGQQVTLRCSPISGHKSVSWYQQVLGQGPQFIFQYYEKEERGRGNFPDRFSARQFPNYSSELNVNALLLGDSALYLCASSLFPGVHQPQHFGDGTRLSIL.

V gene TRBV12-3 or TRBV12-4 combines with J gene TRBJ2-1; the D gene TCRdb calls, TRBD1, cannot be checked with no DNA. This CDR3 contains 14 residues. The CDR3 here is CASGSRQGYNEQFF.

This chain joins TRBV20-1 and TRBJ2-1. The germline V gene has CDR1 DFQATT and CDR2 SNEGSKA (reference sequence). CDR3 length equals 14 residues. The CDR3 loop reads CSVPGDAAYNEQFF.

The V and J genes are TRBV20-1 and TRBJ1-1. The CDR3 contains 15 residues. From germline, CDR1 is DFQATT and CDR2 SNEGSKA (reference sequence). The CDR3: CSARDPSRGLTEAFF.

The chain links TRBV12-3 or TRBV12-4 to TRBJ2-3; TCRdb lists TRBD2, though no DNA is available to test this call. The CDR3 covers 16 residues. The CDR3: CASSLTSGRPTDTQYF.